This section outlines one TCR beta chain sequence together with its context. Repertoires were generated with immunoSEQ multiplex PCR, while TCRdb's copy carries only in-frame clones and drops some. The sample has roughly 52,000 clones, 93% seen once. CDR1 and CDR2 (germline): MGHRA, YSYEKL. The CDR3 contains 18 residues. The germline V and J ends were trimmed by 1 base and 8 bases, with 24 bases remaining between them. The data stem from a study of cytomegalovirus exposure and HLA in healthy donors. Sequencing used PBMCs. This rearrangement joins TRBV4-1 to TRBJ2-4, with TRBD2 as a possible D gene (7 bases). The sequence was obtained from a woman aged 18-30 years in good health and CMV-seropositive. The CDR3 spells CASSQGTLRGGYGDIQYF. DNA of the CDR3: TGCGCCAGCAGCCAAGGGACCCTGAGGGGGGGGTATGGGGACATTCAGTACTTC.